This entry is about one T cell receptor beta chain. The sample's treatment: approximately 18 received Ad26.COV2.S at low or high dose, single or two shots; roughly 5 received placebo; per-sample allocation not given. On day 63 after the first injection, vaccine and placebo recipients gave samples. The CDR3 spans 13 residues. V was shortened by 5 bases and J by 7 bases, with 14 bases between the two germline ends. Per the germline V gene, CDR1 is MNHEY and CDR2 is SVGEGT. Assay: immunoSEQ multiplex PCR; the TCRdb copy retains only in-frame clones and omits some. The repertoire has some 450,000 clones, roughly 91% of them found once; the top ten carry less than 5.5%. The sample originates from a study of Ad26.COV2.S vaccination and SARS-CoV-2 variants.

The chain joins TRBV6-2 or TRBV6-3 to TRBJ1-1; a possible D gene is TRBD1 (6 bases). This sample comprised peripheral blood, obtained in a trial of Ad26.COV2.S vaccine versus placebo. The TCR sequence derives from a person between 18 and 65 years old who received the Ad26.COV2.S COVID-19 vaccine or a placebo. CDR3 sequence (DNA): TGTGCCAGCAGTCACCAGGGGCAAGGTGAAGCTTTCTTT. Translation gives CASSHQGQGEAFF.